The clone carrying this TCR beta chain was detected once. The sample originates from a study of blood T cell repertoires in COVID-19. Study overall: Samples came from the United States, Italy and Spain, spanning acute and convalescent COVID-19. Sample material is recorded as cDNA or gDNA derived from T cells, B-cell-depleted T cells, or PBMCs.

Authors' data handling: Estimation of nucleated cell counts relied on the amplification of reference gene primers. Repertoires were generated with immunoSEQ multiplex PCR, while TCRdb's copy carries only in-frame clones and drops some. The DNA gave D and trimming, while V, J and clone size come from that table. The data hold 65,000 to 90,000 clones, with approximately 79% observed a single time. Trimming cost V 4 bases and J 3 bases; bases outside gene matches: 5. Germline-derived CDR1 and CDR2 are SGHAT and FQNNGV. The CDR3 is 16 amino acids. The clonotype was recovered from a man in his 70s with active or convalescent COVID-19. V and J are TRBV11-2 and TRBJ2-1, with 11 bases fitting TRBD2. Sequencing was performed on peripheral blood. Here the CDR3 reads CASSSLLAGVYNEQFF. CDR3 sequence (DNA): TGTGCCAGCAGCTCCCTACTAGCGGGGGTCTACAATGAGCAGTTCTTC.